These T cell receptor beta chains were read from a single sample in a study of T cells expressing NK-cell markers. TCRdb reanalyzed the 5' RACE reads and collapses them to one entry per CDR3 protein, without DNA. The sample's table shows hundreds of thousands of distinct CDR3 sequences. Sequencing input: blood T cells: a sorted CD56 or NKG2C T cell subset, CD4+ or CD8+ T cells, or bulk PBMC T cells (not recorded which). These receptors all come from a woman aged 18 to 75 in good health. The CDR3 runs from the conserved cysteine through the conserved F or W. Each record gives: CDR3 protein, V gene, J gene.

CDR3: CASSLWQGAGNEQFF
V: TRBV28
J: TRBJ2-1

CDR3: CASSLGTGSYNEQFF
V: TRBV5-6
J: TRBJ2-1

CDR3: CASSSPGLAGGNYNEQFF
V: TRBV11-2
J: TRBJ2-1

CDR3: CASSQEGPAGSGNTIYF
V: TRBV3-1
J: TRBJ1-3

CDR3: CASSPDFTQYF
V: TRBV6-6
J: TRBJ2-3

CDR3: CASSTRLAGITDTQYF
V: TRBV6-2/TRBV6-3
J: TRBJ2-3

CDR3: CASSFGAREQYF
V: TRBV28
J: TRBJ2-7

CDR3: CASSSTGTGNQPQHF
V: TRBV5-1
J: TRBJ1-5

CDR3: CASSPGVINTGELFF
V: TRBV5-1
J: TRBJ2-2

CDR3: CASSFEMNTEAFF
V: TRBV7-3
J: TRBJ1-1

CDR3: CSAIRVNSPLHF
V: TRBV20-1
J: TRBJ1-6

CDR3: CASSLSAGGLDEQFF
V: TRBV7-3
J: TRBJ2-1

CDR3: CASSQETSGSNSYNEQFF
V: TRBV4-2
J: TRBJ2-1

CDR3: CASSSDGYGYTF
V: TRBV5-1
J: TRBJ1-2

CDR3: CSVRGGINTGELFF
V: TRBV29-1
J: TRBJ2-2

CDR3: CASSKGGKTSGTYEQYF
V: TRBV21-1
J: TRBJ2-7

CDR3: CASRAGGDEQFF
V: TRBV7-9
J: TRBJ2-1

CDR3: CASSQGLAGYEQYF
V: TRBV13
J: TRBJ2-7

CDR3: CSARGVSAGTQFF
V: TRBV20-1
J: TRBJ2-1

CDR3: CSVTQGDTQYF
V: TRBV29-1
J: TRBJ2-3

CDR3: CSAVVRSSYNEQFF
V: TRBV20-1
J: TRBJ2-1

CDR3: CSASPLGVSGTYEQYF
V: TRBV20-1
J: TRBJ2-7

CDR3: CSGLPDTTYEQYF
V: TRBV20-1
J: TRBJ2-7

CDR3: CASSRRALAGINTGELFF
V: TRBV9
J: TRBJ2-2

CDR3: CASTSPGTHTDTQYF
V: TRBV5-4
J: TRBJ2-3

CDR3: CASSLYLGATNEKLFF
V: TRBV28
J: TRBJ1-4

CDR3: CASSLSLAGGSLGELFF
V: TRBV7-2
J: TRBJ2-2

CDR3: CASSDFSSDTQYF
V: TRBV6-4
J: TRBJ2-3

CDR3: CASSPIGKSYNEQFF
V: TRBV25-1
J: TRBJ2-1

CDR3: CAISEADTQYF
V: TRBV10-3
J: TRBJ2-3

CDR3: CASSEYGRQNTEAFF
V: TRBV25-1
J: TRBJ1-1

CDR3: CASSYVETTYNEQFF
V: TRBV6-5
J: TRBJ2-1

CDR3: CASSRAGPFGETQYF
V: TRBV10-2
J: TRBJ2-5